The present entry profiles one TCR beta chain with its context. Its antigen remains unknown. CDR1 is SEHNR, CDR2 FQNEAQ, per germline (reference sequence). Deletions cut 5 bases from V and 4 bases from J, with 11 bases between. The CDR3 has 14 residues. This table comes from immunoSEQ multiplex PCR, and its TCRdb copy is limited to in-frame clones, with some not included. The sample holds about 200,000 clones, over 60% seen once. These data are taken from a study of cytotoxic CD8 clonotypes in ibrutinib-treated CLL. Overall study context: Response sampling came at median about a year of treatment, ranging about 6 to 36 months.

Regarding the study as a whole: Public clonotypes (which were uncommon) either contracted or remained stable on treatment. Baseline clonality, above age-matched healthy donor levels, tracked circulating CD8+ T-cell counts. Sustained-remission and progressing patients' sampling times differed.

The sequence was collected from a human donor with chronic lymphocytic leukemia. This chain joins TRBV7-9 and TRBJ1-4; weak D call: TRBD1 (6 bases). This specimen consisted of PBMCs, obtained after 24 months of ibrutinib treatment. The CDR3 sequence is CASSPGQVNEKLFF. The CDR3 DNA is TGTGCCAGCAGCCCGGGACAAGTTAATGAAAAACTGTTTTTT.